This entry concerns a single T cell receptor (beta chain). Its antigen is not yet known. Per-base quality was not reported, and no clone a single base away is much larger than it. For every bulk PBMC sample, a fixed 350 ng of DNA was loaded. The immunoSEQ TCRb Assay kit was used according to manufacturer instructions to amplify TCR beta CDR3 sequences from genomic DNA. The KAPA Library Quantification Kit for Illumina platforms was used to quantify the pooled libraries by qPCR. Sequencing of the pooled libraries was done on an Illumina NextSeq 500, with clustering at roughly 0.55-1.1 pM. The original methods were these. TCR data were analyzed using immunoSEQ ANALYZER and the R LymphoSeq package. A rearrangement efficiency score was calculated as productive divided by the sum of productive and non-productive CDR3 sequences. Clonality was measured with the Gini coefficient and diversity with the Renyi index at alpha=1, compared pairwise between timepoints within each patient. In LymphoSeq, clonal relatedness was computed using an edit distance of 3, and repertoire similarity was computed using the Bhattacharyya coefficient. Linear discriminant analysis on week-3 changes in clonality and diversity was built with the R MASS and caret packages to classify response. TCRdb stores this immuneACCESS table with in-frame sequences only. Part of the clones is absent; in the studies checked, under half of the shortfall reflects unresolved V genes, and no reason is known for the rest. V and J calls and clone size are as listed in that table; D and trimming were resolved from the DNA. Present in this sample are tens of thousands of clones, 89% of which were seen just once. The top ten hold about 1% of the sample.

These data belong to a study of blood T cell dynamics during melanoma immunotherapy (dated by TCRdb to 2018 to 2020). Study-level background: All patients had metastatic melanoma and were given first-line pembrolizumab or nivolumab plus ipilimumab as standard of care in the United Kingdom. Consecutive patients formed a training cohort, and a further independent group of patients from the same centre was pooled into an external validation set. To find early correlates of response, the study profiled the peripheral T cell receptor repertoires of patients with metastatic melanoma both before and after one cycle of checkpoint inhibitor therapy.

The meaning of the sample's time point label: pre-treatment baseline. Blood samples were collected before treatment (T0) and at week 3 (W3), after the first cycle of checkpoint blockade. Except for two patients with rapid clinical progression, response was assessed 12 weeks after the first infusion by RECIST 1.1; disease control meant complete response, partial response or stable disease. Patients with prior systemic cancer treatment, concomitant immunosuppressant therapy or synchronous other active malignancies were excluded. To track both circulating cells and T cell turnover, TCR beta was sequenced from bulk PBMC as well as from plasma cell-free DNA. PBMC were isolated from blood with Lymphoprep and SepMate tubes, followed by red cell lysis. DNA from PBMC and sorted T cell subsets was extracted with QIAamp DNA Blood Mini kits. Here is what the overall study found, with its caveats: The study was unable to establish whether the T cell clones driving the repertoire changes were melanoma-specific or instead reflected general immune activation. The relatively small sample size was acknowledged as something that could potentially limit how far the results can be generalized. Unlike progressors, patients who went on to achieve disease control showed a bifurcated reorganization of the PBMC repertoire at W3, with either increased clonality or increased diversity.

Including the terminal cysteine and phenylalanine, the CDR3 comprises 16 residues. Only the CDR3 DNA stays, 48 bases, in frame from base 1. Relative to germline, V is missing 5 bases and J is missing 3 bases, with 11 bases of the junction outside any gene match. The germline V gene encodes CDR1 SEHNR and CDR2 FQNEAQ (reference sequence). The sequence is built from TRBV7-9 and TRBJ1-2; TRBD1 matches 8 bases in the middle. The source was blood, collected from a patient treated with checkpoint blockade. The origin of this receptor is a human donor with melanoma. The DNA reads as follows: TGTGCCAGCAGCGCATGGCCGAGACAGGGGTACTATGGCTACACCTTC. This encodes CASSAWPRQGYYGYTF.